This TCR beta chain derives from a study of radiotherapy plus CTLA-4 blockade in lung cancer. Study-level information: Disease control was achieved by 31% of patients, and objective responses by 15% to 20%. Overall study findings and caveats: Reported findings show early blood T cell clone dynamics, with interferon-beta, best predicted response. Expansion of tumor-derived TCR clones was observed in blood after radiotherapy plus ipilimumab.

Enrolled patients, whose metastatic non-small-cell lung cancer was chemo-refractory, received focal radiation plus CTLA-4 blockade with ipilimumab. Profiled with immunoSEQ multiplex PCR; TCRdb holds only in-frame clones, not every one. Found here are roughly 110,000 clones, under 90% of them singletons; the top ten hold roughly 2.3%. Worth noting for this clone: What it recognizes is unknown.

The sequence came from a human donor with non-small cell lung cancer that progressed on radiotherapy plus ipilimumab. Some clones in this sample may be carry-over from other donors' samples. Specimen: peripheral blood, collected from a patient treated with radiotherapy plus ipilimumab.

The CDR3 spells CASSFGQYNEKLFF. The CDR3, as DNA: TGTGCCAGCAGCTTTGGGCAGTATAATGAAAAACTGTTTTTT. The chain combines TRBV11-1 with TRBJ1-4; D is undetermined. The V gene's germline CDR1 is SGHAT and CDR2 FQDESV (reference sequence). The CDR3 runs 14 residues. V lost 3 bases, J lost 4 bases, and 9 bases lay in between.